The 28 T cell receptor beta chains given below trace back to one sample, sequenced in a study of PD-1 blockade in classical Hodgkin lymphoma. Every single patient, without exception, relapsed after autologous stem cell transplantation, and brentuximab vedotin exposure varied. From thawed PBMCs, CD4+ T cells were purified using magnetic negative selection. Using immunoSEQ multiplex PCR, the repertoire was profiled, and TCRdb retains in-frame clones only, with some absent. The repertoire holds 30,000 or so clones, with 75% to 95% as singletons. The input for sequencing was CD4+ T cells from blood, taken at baseline. Receptor source: a human donor with classical Hodgkin lymphoma.

V usage is TRBV11-2 and J usage is TRBJ2-7; a possible D gene is TRBD2 (6 bases). The CDR3 runs to 12 residues. Trimming took 1 base from V and 7 from J, leaving 8 bases between them. The germline CDR1 and CDR2 sequences are SGHAT and FQNNGV. The CDR3 loop reads CASSLAGTEQYF. Written as DNA, the CDR3 is TGTGCCAGCAGCTTAGCCGGGACTGAGCAGTACTTC.

The chain couples TRBV6-5 to TRBJ2-2; TRBD1 aligns across 9 bases. Trimming at V came to 5 bases and at J to 4 bases, leaving 5 bases not matched to a gene. CDR1 is MNHEY, CDR2 SVGAGI, per germline. The CDR3 runs 15 residues. The CDR3, as DNA: TGTGCCAGCAGTAAACAGGGGGCAGGCACCGGGGAGCTGTTTTTT. Protein product: CASSKQGAGTGELFF.

The chain carries TRBV29-1 and TRBJ1-2, with D possibly TRBD1 on 5 matching bases. With 4 bases removed from V and 2 bases from J, the gap between germline ends came to 5 bases. This CDR3 region has 11 residues. Germline V gives CDR1 SQVTM, CDR2 ANQGSEA. The CDR3 DNA sequence: TGCAGCGTTGGGGGGAACTATGGCTACACCTTC. This sequence encodes CSVGGNYGYTF.

This chain links TRBV19 with TRBJ2-1; D ambiguous. The CDR3 loop spans 14 amino acids. The germline CDR1 and CDR2 sequences are LNHDA and SQIVND (reference sequence). Trimming shortened V by 8 bases and J by 5 bases, and 16 bases separated the two germline ends. CDR3 in DNA: TGTGCCAGTGCCGGCAGGATCAAAAACAATGAGCAGTTCTTC. This encodes CASAGRIKNNEQFF.

This rearrangement joins TRBV11-3 to TRBJ2-3; TRBD2 agrees at 11 bases. The CDR3 extends over 16 amino acids. The germline CDR1 and CDR2 sequences are SGHNT and YENEEA. Losses at the gene ends were 3 bases for V and 1 base for J; bases not matched to a gene: 3. CDR3 DNA: TGTGCCAGCAGCTTGGTAGCGGGAGGGGGCACAGATACGCAGTATTTT. Its translation is CASSLVAGGGTDTQYF.

The chain employs TRBV10-3 and TRBJ1-1; 10 bases map to TRBD1. In germline, CDR1 is ENHRY, CDR2 SYGVKD. CDR3 length: 13 amino acids. V lost 6 bases and J lost 6; bases outside the gene matches: 4. The CDR3 loop reads CAIRTGGRAEAFF. In DNA form, the CDR3 reads TGTGCCATCAGGACAGGGGGCAGGGCTGAAGCTTTCTTT.

V usage is TRBV6-6 and J usage is TRBJ1-2; no clear D gene. Germline CDR1 reads MNHNY; CDR2 reads SVGAGI (reference sequence). The V end lost 0 bases, the J end lost 2 bases, and 10 bases lay between the germline ends. The CDR3 is 15 amino acids. The CDR3 region has the DNA TGTGCCAGCAGTTACTCGAGTCTACTGAACTATGGCTACACCTTC. Its protein is CASSYSSLLNYGYTF.

CDR3 sequence reads: CASSEWGRGSSYEQYF. The CDR3 nucleotides read TGTGCCAGCAGTGAATGGGGGCGAGGCAGCTCCTACGAGCAGTACTTC. This chain links TRBV6-1 with TRBJ2-7; D perhaps matches TRBD1 (6 bases). In germline, CDR1 is MNHNS, CDR2 SASEGT. The CDR3 is made up of 16 amino acids. V lost 2 bases to trimming and J lost 0 bases, with 14 bases between them.

In its sample, this clone was seen a few times. V gene TRBV19 combines with J gene TRBJ1-5, with TRBD1 matching over 7 bases. The CDR3 has 15 amino acids. CDR1 is LNHDA and CDR2 is SQIVND in the germline V gene (reference sequence). V lost 4 bases, J lost 2 bases, and 5 bases stayed unmatched. The CDR3 DNA is TGTGCCAGTAGTACCGTCACAGGGGGCAATCAGCCCCAGCATTTT. Encoded protein: CASSTVTGGNQPQHF. Drawing the rest from reference TRBV19 and TRBJ1-5, the complete variable domain is DGGITQSPKYLFRKEGQNVTLSCEQNLNHDAMYWYRQDPGQGLRLIYYSQIVNDFQKGDIAEGYSVSREKKESFPLTVTSAQKNPTAFYLCASSTVTGGNQPQHFGDGTRLSIL.

The chain has TRBV6-1 and TRBJ2-2, with 14 nucleotides matching TRBD2. Germline values: CDR1 MNHNS, CDR2 SASEGT. The CDR3 has 18 residues. Losses at the gene ends were 4 bases for V and 1 base for J; bases not matched to a gene: 5. CDR3 loop: CASSAGLAGAVNTGELFF. The CDR3 nucleotides read TGTGCCAGCAGTGCGGGACTAGCGGGAGCAGTGAACACCGGGGAGCTGTTTTTT.

In its sample, this clone was seen once. The gene calls are TRBV7-9 and TRBJ1-1; D uncertain. Trimming removed 4 bases at V and 3 bases at J, with 9 bases between. Germline V gene lookup returns CDR1 SEHNR and CDR2 FQNEAQ (reference sequence). The CDR3 spans 13 residues. CDR3 residues: CASSSLRDTEAFF. CDR3 nucleotides: TGTGCCAGCAGCTCCTTAAGAGACACTGAAGCTTTCTTT.

J is TRBJ2-1 and V is TRBV30; 11 bases are a match to TRBD2. This CDR3 is built from 16 residues. Trimming took 2 bases from V and 8 from J; bases not matched to a gene: 11. Per the germline V gene, CDR1 is GTSNPN and CDR2 is SVGIG (reference sequence). CDR3 sequence (DNA): TGTGCCTGGAGTACCGGTCTAGCGGGAGGTCTCGATGAGCAGTTCTTC. Translated: CAWSTGLAGGLDEQFF.

The chain couples TRBV7-9 to TRBJ2-1, with 14 positions matching TRBD2. The CDR3 covers 19 residues. The germline V gene has CDR1 SEHNR and CDR2 FQNEAQ (reference sequence). J was trimmed by 5 bases and V by 5 bases; bases with no gene match: 14. CDR3 loop: CASSRIERGLAGGHNEQFF. The CDR3 nucleotides read TGTGCCAGCAGCCGTATTGAGCGCGGACTAGCGGGAGGTCACAATGAGCAGTTCTTC.

The chain is built from TRBV5-1 and TRBJ2-1, with D possibly being TRBD2 (7 bases). The germline CDR1 and CDR2 sequences are SGHRS and YFSETQ. V was cut by 4 bases and J by 10 bases, with 18 bases left in between. The CDR3 consists of 14 residues. The CDR3 DNA reads as TGCGCCAGCAGCCCCGGGGGGCCTGGGCGGGAGCAGTTCTTC. Its protein product is CASSPGGPGREQFF.

The genes are TRBV14 and TRBJ1-1, with 7 bases aligning to TRBD1. After removal of 3 bases from V and 3 bases from J, the junction contained 7 bases not matched to a gene. Germline loops: CDR1 SGHDN, CDR2 FVKESK. This CDR3 spans 15 amino acids. The chain's CDR3 is CASSHPRQGDTEAFF. The CDR3 DNA sequence: TGTGCCAGCAGCCACCCCCGACAGGGCGACACTGAAGCTTTCTTT.

The chain couples TRBV11-3 to TRBJ2-5; D tentatively reads TRBD1 or TRBD2 (5 bases each). This CDR3 region has 13 residues. CDR1 is SGHNT and CDR2 is YENEEA in the germline V gene. Trimming stripped 1 base from V and 5 bases from J, with 8 bases between. In DNA form, the CDR3 reads TGTGCCAGCAGCTTAGCAGGGAGTGAGACCCAGTACTTC. It codes for CASSLAGSETQYF.

The V call is TRBV7-9, the J call TRBJ1-2; possibly TRBD1 for D (5 bases). The germline V gene encodes CDR1 SEHNR and CDR2 FQNEAQ (reference sequence). The V end lost 4 bases, the J end lost 5 bases, and 17 bases lay between the germline ends. This CDR3 contains 15 residues. In DNA form, the CDR3 reads TGTGCCAGCAGCTCCCAAACAGGCCGGACGTATGGCTACACCTTC. It codes for CASSSQTGRTYGYTF.

The V gene is TRBV13, the J gene TRBJ2-1; D unclear. Germline V lookup: CDR1 PRHDT, CDR2 FYEKMQ (reference sequence). Trimming pared 0 bases from V and 5 bases from J, leaving 11 bases between. The CDR3 spans 15 residues. The chain's CDR3 is CASSLGFEDNNEQFF. The CDR3 region has the DNA TGTGCCAGCAGCTTAGGATTCGAAGACAACAATGAGCAGTTCTTC. The full variable domain, rest sourced from reference TRBV13 and TRBJ2-1, is AAGVIQSPRHLIKEKRETATLKCYPIPRHDTVYWYQQGPGQDPQFLISFYEKMQSDKGSIPDRFSAQQFSDYHSELNMSSLELGDSALYFCASSLGFEDNNEQFFGPGTRLTVL.

The chain links TRBV6-5 to TRBJ1-4; 8 bases match TRBD1. The CDR3 spans 14 residues. CDR1 and CDR2 (germline): MNHEY, SVGAGI. The trim removed 2 bases at V and 8 bases at J, leaving 4 bases unmatched. The CDR3 spells CASSYLDRVEKLFF. DNA of the CDR3: TGTGCCAGCAGTTACCTGGACAGGGTCGAAAAACTGTTTTTT.

V and J are TRBV19 and TRBJ2-6; 9 nucleotides line up with TRBD1. Germline loops: CDR1 LNHDA, CDR2 SQIVND (reference sequence). With 4 bases clipped from V and 3 bases from J, the junction kept 10 bases outside the gene matches. CDR3 length: 18 residues. The DNA of the CDR3 is TGTGCCAGTAGTAATCCGGGACAGGGAGTGAGTGGGGCCAACGTCCTGACTTTC. Protein sequence: CASSNPGQGVSGANVLTF. Full variable domain (missing parts from reference TRBV19 and TRBJ2-6): DGGITQSPKYLFRKEGQNVTLSCEQNLNHDAMYWYRQDPGQGLRLIYYSQIVNDFQKGDIAEGYSVSREKKESFPLTVTSAQKNPTAFYLCASSNPGQGVSGANVLTFGAGSRLTVL.

CDR3 coding DNA: TGCGCCAGCAGCTTGGAGGCGGGTCTCGGGGAGCTGTTTTTT. This gives the protein CASSLEAGLGELFF. This sequence joins TRBV5-1 and TRBJ2-2, with a weak D call TRBD2 (5 bases). Trimming cost V 0 bases and J 7 bases, with 10 bases left between them. The CDR3 spans 14 residues. Germline CDR1 and CDR2: SGHRS and YFSETQ.

The chain carries TRBV9 and TRBJ1-1; D unclear. Trimming left V 2 bases short and J 1 base short, with 15 bases between. From germline, CDR1 is SGDLS and CDR2 YYNGEE. The CDR3 runs to 16 residues. The DNA for the CDR3 is TGTGCCAGCAGCGTCGGGAGTGGCCGGGGGAACACTGAAGCTTTCTTT. Amino acid sequence: CASSVGSGRGNTEAFF.

This chain uses TRBV5-6 with TRBJ1-1, with a possible D match to TRBD1 (5 bases). The CDR3 totals 14 residues. Trimming pared 5 bases from V and 5 bases from J, leaving 16 bases between. From germline, CDR1 is SGHDT and CDR2 YYEEEE. CDR3 nucleotide sequence: TGTGCCAGCAGAACCGTGGGACCAGAGACTGAAGCTTTCTTT. It encodes CASRTVGPETEAFF.

This chain joins TRBV5-5 and TRBJ1-2; TRBD1 matches at 7 bases. Germline V gene lookup returns CDR1 SGHKS and CDR2 YYEKEE (reference sequence). The CDR3 is made up of 14 amino acids. Germline trimming cut 2 bases from V and 4 bases from J; bases unmatched to any gene: 5. CDR3: CASSFPGGSYGYTF. CDR3 nucleotides: TGTGCCAGCAGCTTTCCAGGGGGATCCTATGGCTACACCTTC. Using reference TRBV5-5 and TRBJ1-2 for the parts outside the CDR3, the full variable domain is DAGVTQSPTHLIKTRGQQVTLRCSPISGHKSVSWYQQVLGQGPQFIFQYYEKEERGRGNFPDRFSARQFPNYSSELNVNALLLGDSALYLCASSFPGGSYGYTFGSGTRLTVV.

V gene TRBV18 combines with J gene TRBJ2-3; unclear D gene. The CDR3 is 14 amino acids. Trimming pared 2 bases from V and 2 bases from J, leaving 8 bases between. CDR1 is KGHSH and CDR2 is LQKENI in the germline V gene. Here the CDR3 reads CASSPVFATDTQYF. The CDR3 DNA sequence: TGTGCCAGCTCACCAGTTTTTGCCACAGATACGCAGTATTTT.

This chain links TRBV5-1 with TRBJ2-1; no reliable D call. Per the germline V gene, CDR1 is SGHRS and CDR2 is YFSETQ. This CDR3 contains 14 residues. V was cut by 0 bases and J by 11 bases, with 15 bases left in between. CDR3 DNA: TGCGCCAGCAGCTTGGAAGGGTTGCGGAATAAGCAGTTCTTC. This codes for CASSLEGLRNKQFF.

This sequence joins TRBV28 and TRBJ2-3; tentatively, D is TRBD1 (5 bases). Trimming cost V 6 bases and J 3 bases, with 10 bases left between them. Per the germline V gene, CDR1 is MDHEN and CDR2 is SYDVKM. This CDR3 is 13 amino acids long. Here the CDR3 DNA reads TGTGCCAGCAGGCCCTCAGGGACAGATACGCAGTATTTT. This codes for CASRPSGTDTQYF.

The chain couples TRBV7-3 to TRBJ2-2; the D gene is possibly TRBD1 (6 bases). This CDR3 is built from 15 residues. Germline assignment: CDR1 SGHTA and CDR2 FQGTGA. Trimming left V 1 base short and J 0 bases short, with 6 bases between. The chain's CDR3 is CASSLRGPNTGELFF. CDR3 sequence (DNA): TGTGCCAGCAGCTTAAGGGGGCCGAACACCGGGGAGCTGTTTTTT.